The 19 T cell receptor beta chains given below trace back to one sample, sequenced in a study of blood T cell repertoires in COVID-19. The data were produced by immunoSEQ multiplex PCR, yet TCRdb's version contains in-frame clones alone and is incomplete. The sample gives 100,000 to 150,000 clones, roughly 80% of which show up once; over 4.5% is in the top ten. The sequenced material came from peripheral blood. The receptors were sampled from a man aged 55 to 69 with acute or convalescent COVID-19.

The chain uses TRBV7-3 and TRBJ2-3; D not resolved. With 3 bases removed from V and 2 bases from J, the gap between germline ends came to 6 bases. The germline V gene has CDR1 SGHTA and CDR2 FQGTGA. The CDR3 sequence is 13 residues long. CDR3 DNA sequence: TGTGCCAGCAGCTTGATAGCCACAGATACGCAGTATTTT. Its protein is CASSLIATDTQYF.

The chain links TRBV12-1 to TRBJ2-5; the DNA was not compared with TRBD2, the D call given in the table. TRBV12-1 is designated a pseudogene. This CDR3 is 15 amino acids long. For the CDR3, the DNA is TGTGCCAGCAGCACTTGCAGGCTAGCTATGGAGACCCAGTACTTC. This encodes CASSTCRLAMETQYF.

The chain combines TRBV24-1 with TRBJ2-3; 8 bases map to TRBD2. The CDR3 extends over 18 amino acids. The junction had 11 bases not matched to a gene; V was cut back by 0 bases and J by 4 bases. Germline CDR1 is KGHDR and CDR2 is SFDVKD. CDR3 in DNA: TGTGCCACCAGTGATTTGCAAAGCGGGACTAGTATCTCAGATACGCAGTATTTT. It codes for CATSDLQSGTSISDTQYF.

V gene TRBV18 combines with J gene TRBJ1-1; D ambiguous. CDR1 KGHSH and CDR2 LQKENI come from the germline V gene. Trimming pared 3 bases from V and 1 base from J, leaving 9 bases between. The CDR3 sequence is 14 residues long. The CDR3 spells CASSPLGRNTEAFF. CDR3 DNA sequence: TGTGCCAGCTCACCCTTGGGGAGGAACACTGAAGCTTTCTTT.

This clone has more than one count but fewer than ten. The rearrangement joins TRBV5-1 to TRBJ1-1; possibly TRBD1 for D (5 bases). Trimming removed 4 bases from V and 0 bases from J, with 10 bases in between. This CDR3 has 14 residues. Germline values: CDR1 SGHRS, CDR2 YFSETQ. The CDR3 DNA sequence: TGCGCCAGCAGCGGTGACAGCCTGAACACTGAAGCTTTCTTT. Translation: CASSGDSLNTEAFF.

The rearrangement links TRBV5-8 to TRBJ2-3; 10 nucleotides line up with TRBD1. Per the germline V gene, CDR1 is SGHTS and CDR2 is YDEGEE. V dropped 4 bases and J dropped 5; count of bases not matched to a gene: 7. The CDR3 is made up of 15 amino acids. Written as DNA, the CDR3 is TGTGCCAGCAGCATGGGACAGGGGCGAGAAGATACGCAGTATTTT. Amino acid sequence: CASSMGQGREDTQYF.

The chain is built from TRBV5-1 and TRBJ2-2; D may be TRBD1 (6 bases). The germline gives CDR1 SGHRS, CDR2 YFSETQ. Trimming took off 0 bases at V and 5 bases at J, with 11 bases between the two ends. The CDR3 has 15 amino acids. CDR3 region: CASSLGTGFTGELFF. CDR3 nucleotides: TGCGCCAGCAGCTTGGGAACAGGGTTTACCGGGGAGCTGTTTTTT.

The chain employs TRBV7-2 and TRBJ1-1; TRBD1 aligns across 7 bases. The CDR3 extends over 14 amino acids. With 3 bases clipped from V and 3 bases from J, the junction kept 4 bases outside the gene matches. Germline loops: CDR1 SGHTA, CDR2 FQGNSA. The CDR3 region is CASSFPDRYTEAFF. DNA of the CDR3: TGTGCCAGCAGCTTTCCGGACAGGTACACTGAAGCTTTCTTT.

Only a few counts were recorded for this clone. The rearrangement joins TRBV3-1 (or the pseudogene TRBV3-2) to TRBJ1-2; TRBD1 matches 7 bases. The CDR3 sequence is 12 residues long. Germline CDR1 and CDR2: LGHDT and YNNKEL (reference sequence). Trimming cost V 8 bases and J 8 bases; bases outside gene matches: 8. This CDR3 reads CASRTGVGGYTF. Here the CDR3 DNA reads TGTGCCAGCCGTACAGGGGTGGGCGGCTACACCTTC.

CDR3 nucleotide sequence: TGCGCCAGCAGCTTGTGGCGGGAGACCCCCCTTACGTTCAATGAGCAGTTCTTC. It encodes CASSLWRETPLTFNEQFF. V is TRBV5-1 and J is TRBJ2-1, with 7 bases identical to TRBD2. Unmatched junction bases numbered 16, after V lost 1 base and J lost 6 bases. The CDR3 contains 18 residues. The germline V gene has CDR1 SGHRS and CDR2 YFSETQ.

The chain carries TRBV6-6 and TRBJ2-1; tentatively, D is TRBD2 (5 bases). Germline loops: CDR1 MNHNY, CDR2 SVGAGI (reference sequence). This CDR3 contains 14 residues. V was trimmed by 2 bases and J by 10 bases, leaving 15 bases between them. CDR3 sequence: CASSYGPPSGEQFF. CDR3 DNA: TGTGCCAGCAGTTACGGACCTCCCTCGGGAGAGCAGTTCTTC.

Remarks on this clone: One end of the junction varies from germline; a read error may be responsible. This sequence joins TRBV11-2 and TRBJ2-4, with D perhaps given as TRBD1 or TRBD2 (5 bases each). Germline CDR1 is SGHAT and CDR2 is FQNNGV. The length of the CDR3 is 12 residues. In DNA, the CDR3 is TGTGCCAGCAGCCTAGAGGGGCTCATTCAGTACTTC. It encodes CASSLEGLIQYF.

V usage is TRBV5-1 and J usage is TRBJ1-1, with a weak D call TRBD1 (6 bases). Germline CDR1 is SGHRS and CDR2 is YFSETQ. The length of the CDR3 is 15 residues. Trimming stripped 4 bases from V and 4 bases from J, with 17 bases between. The CDR3 here is CASSPDQNRVTEAFF. The CDR3 bases are TGCGCCAGCAGCCCGGATCAAAACAGGGTCACTGAAGCTTTCTTT.

The V gene is TRBV5-1, the J gene TRBJ2-5; 7 nucleotides agree with TRBD2. There are 14 residues in the CDR3. The germline CDR1 and CDR2 sequences are SGHRS and YFSETQ. V lost 1 base and J lost 5; bases outside the gene matches: 5. CDR3 in DNA: TGCGCCAGCAGCTTGCGGGGAGGGGCGGAGACCCAGTACTTC. Its protein is CASSLRGGAETQYF.

V is TRBV2 and J is TRBJ1-1; tentative D call: TRBD1 (5 bases). This CDR3 contains 16 residues. The V gene's germline CDR1 is SNHLY and CDR2 FYNNEI. Trimming removed 7 bases from V and 4 bases from J, with 22 bases in between. The CDR3 bases are TGTGCCAGCATCCTAACTCCAGGGATGAGAGGCACTGAAGCTTTCTTT. Translation: CASILTPGMRGTEAFF. Full variable domain (outside the CDR3, taken from reference TRBV2 and TRBJ1-1): EPEVTQTPSHQVTQMGQEVILRCVPISNHLYFYWYRQILGQKVEFLVSFYNNEISEKSEIFDDQFSVERPDGSNFTLKIRSTKLEDSAMYFCASILTPGMRGTEAFFGQGTRLTVV.

The rearrangement uses TRBV24-1 and TRBJ2-2; D perhaps matches TRBD1 (5 bases). CDR1 is KGHDR and CDR2 is SFDVKD in the germline V gene. This CDR3 is 15 amino acids long. Trimming pared 3 bases from V and 4 bases from J, leaving 11 bases between. This chain's CDR3 is CATSDPNGATGELFF. CDR3 nucleotide sequence: TGTGCCACCAGTGATCCAAATGGGGCCACCGGGGAGCTGTTTTTT.

This chain uses TRBV18 with TRBJ2-1; TRBD2 matches at 7 bases. CDR1 KGHSH and CDR2 LQKENI come from the germline V gene. The V segment lost 0 bases and the J segment 6 bases; nucleotides outside the gene matches: 5. The CDR3 extends over 15 amino acids. Written as DNA, the CDR3 is TGTGCCAGCTCACCACCGAGCGGGATGGGCAATGAGCAGTTCTTC. Its translation: CASSPPSGMGNEQFF.

The chain is built from TRBV24-1 and TRBJ2-7; 10 nucleotides match TRBD1. This CDR3 region has 14 residues. Germline V CDR1 and CDR2: KGHDR, SFDVKD. With 7 bases clipped from V and 2 bases from J, the junction kept 4 bases outside the gene matches. The CDR3 sequence is CATSPGQGTYEQYF. DNA of the CDR3: TGTGCCACCAGCCCGGGACAGGGGACCTACGAGCAGTACTTC.

This clone was seen more than once but under ten times. The rearrangement uses TRBV19 and TRBJ1-5, with 7 bases matching TRBD1. Germline V gives CDR1 LNHDA, CDR2 SQIVND (reference sequence). With 4 bases clipped from V and 7 bases from J, the junction kept 7 bases outside the gene matches. CDR3 length: 14 residues. CDR3 region: CASSNRQGWQPQHF. CDR3 DNA sequence: TGTGCCAGTAGTAATAGACAGGGTTGGCAGCCCCAGCATTTT.